This is a list of T cell receptor beta chains from one sample in a study of human T cells and chemical hapten exposure. TCRdb analysed the RACE reads with MiXCR anew, one entry per CDR3 protein. This table holds tens of thousands of distinct CDR3 sequences, less than 6% found once. Input material: whole blood. These receptors were collected from a human donor in good health. Some clones in this sample may be carry-over from other donors' samples. The CDR3 runs from the conserved cysteine through the conserved F or W. The D gene is left open where the match is weak. For some rows the clone size is stated as once, few or many, or as a class when expanded; others skip it.

d_gene: NA
abundance: many
j_gene: TRBJ2-7
v_gene: TRBV27
CDR3nt: TGTGCCCGGGGGACAGAGTCTTTCGGCGAGCAGTACTTC
CDR3aa: CARGTESFGEQYF

d_gene: NA
abundance: many
j_gene: TRBJ2-3
v_gene: TRBV7-8
CDR3nt: TGTGCCAGCAGCTCGACAGGGACTTTCACAGATACGCAGTATTTT
CDR3aa: CASSSTGTFTDTQYF

d_gene: TRBD2
abundance: many
j_gene: TRBJ2-2
v_gene: TRBV20-1
CDR3nt: TGCAGTGCTAGAGCCCGCCCCCCGACTAGCGGAGCTAACACCGGGGAGCTGTTTTTT
CDR3aa: CSARARPPTSGANTGELFF

d_gene: NA
abundance: many
j_gene: TRBJ2-3
v_gene: TRBV20-1
CDR3nt: TGCAGTGCGACGCGGAGGTTTGGCACAGATACGCAGTATTTT
CDR3aa: CSATRRFGTDTQYF

d_gene: TRBD1
abundance: medium-sized
j_gene: TRBJ2-1
v_gene: TRBV10-2
CDR3nt: TGCGCCACTGGGGGGACAGGGGCGAGTGAGCAGTTCTTC
CDR3aa: CATGGTGASEQFF

d_gene: NA
abundance: many
j_gene: TRBJ2-4
v_gene: TRBV7-2
CDR3nt: TGTGCCAGCAGCTTAGACTCGGGACTAGCCAAAAACATTCAGTACTTC
CDR3aa: CASSLDSGLAKNIQYF

d_gene: NA
abundance: many
j_gene: TRBJ1-1
v_gene: TRBV6-2/TRBV6-3
CDR3nt: TGTGCCAGCAGTTGGACAGTGAACACTGAAGCTTTCTTT
CDR3aa: CASSWTVNTEAFF

d_gene: NA
abundance: many
j_gene: TRBJ1-6
v_gene: TRBV2
CDR3nt: TGTGCCAGCAGTGAACAGGGAAAGAATTCACCCCTCCACTTT
CDR3aa: CASSEQGKNSPLHF

d_gene: TRBD2
abundance: many
j_gene: TRBJ2-5
v_gene: TRBV3-1
CDR3nt: TGTGCCAGCAGCCTACCTAGCGGGACACAAGAGACCCAGTACTTC
CDR3aa: CASSLPSGTQETQYF

d_gene: NA
abundance: many
j_gene: TRBJ2-1
v_gene: TRBV10-3
CDR3nt: TGTGCCATCAGTGAACAGGGCCATGAGCAGTTCTTC
CDR3aa: CAISEQGHEQFF

d_gene: NA
abundance: few
j_gene: TRBJ1-2
v_gene: TRBV7-2
CDR3nt: TGTGCCAGCAGCTCAGACAGGTTTTATGGCTACACCTTC
CDR3aa: CASSSDRFYGYTF

d_gene: NA
abundance: many
j_gene: TRBJ1-2
v_gene: TRBV29-1
CDR3nt: TGCAGCGTGGCCCTTCGACAGCCCATTTCCGATGGCTACACCTTC
CDR3aa: CSVALRQPISDGYTF

d_gene: TRBD1
abundance: many
j_gene: TRBJ2-5
v_gene: TRBV5-1
CDR3nt: TGCGCCAGCAGCTACCGGGACAGGGGTTCGGAGACCCAGTACTTC
CDR3aa: CASSYRDRGSETQYF

d_gene: TRBD2
abundance: many
j_gene: TRBJ2-1
v_gene: TRBV6-2/TRBV6-3
CDR3nt: TGTGCCAGCAGTTACTCCTCCGGGGGGGTTTACAATGAGCAGTTCTTC
CDR3aa: CASSYSSGGVYNEQFF

d_gene: NA
abundance: many
j_gene: TRBJ2-3
v_gene: TRBV10-3
CDR3nt: TGTGCCACCATAGGCGCAGATACGCAGTATTTT
CDR3aa: CATIGADTQYF

d_gene: TRBD1
abundance: many
j_gene: TRBJ2-2
v_gene: TRBV29-1
CDR3nt: TGCAGCGTCCGGGACAGGGTCGTCGGGGAGCTGTTTTTT
CDR3aa: CSVRDRVVGELFF

d_gene: TRBD2
abundance: many
j_gene: TRBJ2-1
v_gene: TRBV20-1
CDR3nt: TGCAGTGCTAGAGGGTCGACTAGCGGGAATTCAAAGGACAATGAGCAGTTCTTC
CDR3aa: CSARGSTSGNSKDNEQFF

d_gene: TRBD1
abundance: many
j_gene: TRBJ1-2
v_gene: TRBV12-3/TRBV12-4
CDR3nt: TGTGCCAGCAGTTCCGGGACAGGGGGCAACTATGGCTACACCTTC
CDR3aa: CASSSGTGGNYGYTF

d_gene: NA
abundance: few
j_gene: TRBJ2-3
v_gene: TRBV7-2
CDR3nt: TGTGCCAGCAGCTTAGTTAGAAGCACTGCAGATACGCAGTATTTT
CDR3aa: CASSLVRSTADTQYF

d_gene: TRBD2
abundance: many
j_gene: TRBJ2-1
v_gene: TRBV7-8
CDR3nt: TGTGCCAGCGGACTAGCGGGAAAGTACAATGAGCAGTTCTTC
CDR3aa: CASGLAGKYNEQFF

d_gene: TRBD2
abundance: NA
j_gene: TRBJ2-3
v_gene: TRBV30
CDR3nt: TGTGCCTGGAGTAGCGGGAGGGCAACAGATACGCAGTATTTT
CDR3aa: CAWSSGRATDTQYF

d_gene: TRBD2
abundance: many
j_gene: TRBJ2-3
v_gene: TRBV3-1
CDR3nt: TGTGCCAGCAGCCAAGATCTAACTAGCGGGAGACCACAGTATTTT
CDR3aa: CASSQDLTSGRPQYF

d_gene: NA
abundance: few
j_gene: TRBJ2-7
v_gene: TRBV28
CDR3nt: TGTGCCAGCAGTCCTAGGGGGACAAATCTTTACGAGCAGTACTTC
CDR3aa: CASSPRGTNLYEQYF

d_gene: NA
abundance: many
j_gene: TRBJ1-5
v_gene: TRBV10-3
CDR3nt: TGTGCCATCAGTGAGGAGGGGGAGACTTATAGCAATCAGCCCCAGCATTTT
CDR3aa: CAISEEGETYSNQPQHF

d_gene: NA
abundance: NA
j_gene: TRBJ1-1
v_gene: TRBV20-1
CDR3nt: TGCAGTGCTCCCGCAAGGACGGTGAACACTGAAGCTTTCTTT
CDR3aa: CSAPARTVNTEAFF

d_gene: NA
abundance: few
j_gene: TRBJ2-2
v_gene: TRBV10-3
CDR3nt: TGTGCCATCAGTGACTACCCTGTGCTGTTTTTT
CDR3aa: CAISDYPVLFF

d_gene: TRBD2
abundance: many
j_gene: TRBJ2-3
v_gene: TRBV12-3/TRBV12-4
CDR3nt: TGTGCCAGCAGCAGGACTAGCGGGGAAACAGATACGCAGTATTTT
CDR3aa: CASSRTSGETDTQYF

d_gene: NA
abundance: few
j_gene: TRBJ1-1
v_gene: TRBV7-2
CDR3nt: TGTGCCAGCAGCTTAGAACGTTTCACTGAAGCTTTCTTT
CDR3aa: CASSLERFTEAFF